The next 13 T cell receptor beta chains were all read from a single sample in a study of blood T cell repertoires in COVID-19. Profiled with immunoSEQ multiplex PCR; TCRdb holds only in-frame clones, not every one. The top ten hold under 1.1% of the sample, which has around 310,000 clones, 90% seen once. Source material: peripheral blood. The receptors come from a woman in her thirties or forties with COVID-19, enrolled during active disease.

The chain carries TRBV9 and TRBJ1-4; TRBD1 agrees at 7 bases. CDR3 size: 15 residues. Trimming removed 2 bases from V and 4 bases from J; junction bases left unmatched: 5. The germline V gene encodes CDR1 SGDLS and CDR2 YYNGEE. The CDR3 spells CASSVLGQSNEKLFF. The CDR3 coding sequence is TGTGCCAGCAGCGTCCTGGGACAGAGTAATGAAAAACTGTTTTTT.

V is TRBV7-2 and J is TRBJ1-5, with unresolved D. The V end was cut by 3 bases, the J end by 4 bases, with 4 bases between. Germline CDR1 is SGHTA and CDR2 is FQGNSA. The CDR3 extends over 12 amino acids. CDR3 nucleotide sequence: TGTGCCAGCAGCTTCGGTAATCAGCCCCAGCATTTT. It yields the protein CASSFGNQPQHF.

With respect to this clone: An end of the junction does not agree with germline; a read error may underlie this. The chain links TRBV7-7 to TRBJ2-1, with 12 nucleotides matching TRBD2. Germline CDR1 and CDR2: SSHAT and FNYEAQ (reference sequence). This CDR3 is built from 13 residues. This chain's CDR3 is CASSSGTSGEQFF. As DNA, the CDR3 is TGTGCTAGCAGCTCTGGGACTAGCGGGGAGCAGTTCTTC.

The CDR3 DNA follows: TGTGCCAGCAGCGCGGGACAGTCAAAGCTCTATGGCTACACCTTC. It yields the protein CASSAGQSKLYGYTF. The gene calls are TRBV5-4 and TRBJ1-2; TRBD1 agrees at 7 bases. The CDR3 has 15 amino acids. Trimming at V came to 4 bases and at J to 4 bases, leaving 10 bases not matched to a gene. Germline CDR1 SGHNT, CDR2 YYREEE (reference sequence).

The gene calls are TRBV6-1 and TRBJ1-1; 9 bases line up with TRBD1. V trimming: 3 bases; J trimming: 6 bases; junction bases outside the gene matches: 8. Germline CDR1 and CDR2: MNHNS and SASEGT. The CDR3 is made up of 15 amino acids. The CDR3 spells CASSDPGQGSAEAFF. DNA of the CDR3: TGTGCCAGCAGTGATCCGGGACAGGGAAGCGCTGAAGCTTTCTTT.

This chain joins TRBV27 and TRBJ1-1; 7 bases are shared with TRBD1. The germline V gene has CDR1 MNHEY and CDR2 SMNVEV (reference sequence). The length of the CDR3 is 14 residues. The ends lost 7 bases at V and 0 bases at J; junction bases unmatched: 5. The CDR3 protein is CASNTQGLNTEAFF. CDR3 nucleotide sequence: TGTGCCAGCAACACACAGGGGCTGAACACTGAAGCTTTCTTT.

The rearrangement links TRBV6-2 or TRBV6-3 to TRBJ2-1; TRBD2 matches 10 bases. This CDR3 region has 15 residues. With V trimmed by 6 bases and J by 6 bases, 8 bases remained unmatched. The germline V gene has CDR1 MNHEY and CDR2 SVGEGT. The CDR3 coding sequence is TGTGCCAGCAGCCTGAGCGGGAGGGCTGGCAATGAGCAGTTCTTC. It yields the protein CASSLSGRAGNEQFF.

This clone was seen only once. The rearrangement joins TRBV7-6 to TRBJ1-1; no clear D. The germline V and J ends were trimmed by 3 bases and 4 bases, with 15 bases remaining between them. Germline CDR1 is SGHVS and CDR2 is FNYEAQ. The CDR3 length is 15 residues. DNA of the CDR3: TGTGCCAGCAGCTTCGGGAGTAGTTGGACCACTGAAGCTTTCTTT. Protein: CASSFGSSWTTEAFF.

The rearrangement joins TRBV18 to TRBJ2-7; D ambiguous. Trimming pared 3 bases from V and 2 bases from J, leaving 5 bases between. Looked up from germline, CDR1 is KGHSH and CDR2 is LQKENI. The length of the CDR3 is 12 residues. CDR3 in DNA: TGTGCCAGCTCACCTCCCACCTACGAGCAGTACTTC. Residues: CASSPPTYEQYF.

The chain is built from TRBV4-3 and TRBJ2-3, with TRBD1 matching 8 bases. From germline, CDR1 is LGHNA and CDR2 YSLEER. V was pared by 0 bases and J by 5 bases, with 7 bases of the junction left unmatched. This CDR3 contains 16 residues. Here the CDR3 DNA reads TGCGCCAGCAGCCAAGAAGGTCAGGGGGCAGGAGATACGCAGTATTTT. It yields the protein CASSQEGQGAGDTQYF.

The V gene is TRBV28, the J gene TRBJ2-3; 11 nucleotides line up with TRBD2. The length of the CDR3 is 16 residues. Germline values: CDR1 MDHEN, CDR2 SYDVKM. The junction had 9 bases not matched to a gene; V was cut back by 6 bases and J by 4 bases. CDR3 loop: CASRGSGRALADTQYF. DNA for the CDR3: TGTGCCAGCAGGGGTAGCGGGAGGGCCCTGGCAGATACGCAGTATTTT.

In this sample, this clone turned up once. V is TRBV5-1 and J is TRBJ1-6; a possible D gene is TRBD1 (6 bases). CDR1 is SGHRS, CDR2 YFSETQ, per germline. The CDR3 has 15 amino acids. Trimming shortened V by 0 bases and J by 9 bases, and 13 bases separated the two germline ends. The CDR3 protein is CASSLEAQGASPLHF. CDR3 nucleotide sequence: TGCGCCAGCAGCTTGGAGGCACAGGGAGCTTCACCCCTCCACTTT.

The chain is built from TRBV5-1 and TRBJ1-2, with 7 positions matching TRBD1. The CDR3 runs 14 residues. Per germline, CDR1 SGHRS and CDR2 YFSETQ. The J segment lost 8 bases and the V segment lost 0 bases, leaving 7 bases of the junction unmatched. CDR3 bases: TGCGCCAGCAGCTTGGTTGACAGGGTATGGGGCTACACCTTC. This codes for CASSLVDRVWGYTF.